This passage covers 15 T cell receptor beta chains from one sample sequenced in a study of T cell responses to AZD1222 COVID-19 vaccine. Generated by immunoSEQ multiplex PCR, the TCRdb table keeps only in-frame clones and is missing some. Of more than 85,000 clones listed, roughly nine tenths are singletons. Source: peripheral blood, taken on day 0 of AZD1222 vaccination. These receptors were obtained from an adult in good health.

V usage is TRBV19 and J usage is TRBJ1-1, with D possibly matching TRBD1 (6 bases). Germline V gene data show CDR1 as LNHDA and CDR2 as SQIVND (reference sequence). This CDR3 comprises 14 residues. Trimming took 7 bases from V and 0 from J, leaving 12 bases between them. In DNA, the CDR3 is TGTGCCAGTAAGAACAGGGAAATGAACACTGAAGCTTTCTTT. Translating it yields CASKNREMNTEAFF.

The chain recombines TRBV6-1 with TRBJ1-4; D gene ambiguous. CDR1 is MNHNS and CDR2 is SASEGT in the germline V gene. This CDR3 comprises 14 residues. V lost 3 bases to trimming and J lost 7 bases, with 12 bases between them. The CDR3 region has the DNA TGTGCCAGCAGTGAGGGTCAGCCCGGTGAAAAACTGTTTTTT. Its protein product is CASSEGQPGEKLFF.

This chain connects TRBV5-1 to TRBJ2-1; 9 bases map to TRBD2. This CDR3 comprises 14 residues. Trimming took 4 bases from V and 8 from J; bases not matched to a gene: 7. Germline V gene sequence: CDR1 SGHRS, CDR2 YFSETQ. The CDR3 sequence: CASSRKAGGHEQFF. DNA of the CDR3: TGCGCCAGCAGCCGAAAGGCGGGGGGGCATGAGCAGTTCTTC.

Only a few counts were recorded for this clone. V gene TRBV2 combines with J gene TRBJ2-3; 7 bases align to TRBD2. This CDR3 has 14 residues. Germline V gene sequence: CDR1 SNHLY, CDR2 FYNNEI. Losses at the gene ends were 5 bases for V and 1 base for J; bases not matched to a gene: 3. DNA of the CDR3: TGTGCCAGCAGTCTGGCGGGGGGCACAGATACGCAGTATTTT. Its protein is CASSLAGGTDTQYF.

The chain carries TRBV7-9 and TRBJ1-1; 10 nucleotides align to TRBD1. CDR1 and CDR2 from the germline V gene are SEHNR and FQNEAQ (reference sequence). The CDR3 contains 15 residues. V lost 5 bases to trimming and J lost 1 base; unmatched junction nucleotides: 4. CDR3 in DNA: TGTGCCAGCAGCGGCCGGGACAGGGGGAACACTGAAGCTTTCTTT. It is translated as CASSGRDRGNTEAFF.

The rearrangement uses TRBV10-3 and TRBJ1-1; 8 bases align to TRBD1. Germline V CDR1 and CDR2: ENHRY, SYGVKD. The CDR3 has 14 amino acids. V trimming: 4 bases; J trimming: 4 bases; junction bases outside the gene matches: 5. DNA of the CDR3: TGTGCCATCAGTGGACTTGACAGGGGCACTGAAGCTTTCTTT. This codes for CAISGLDRGTEAFF.

J is TRBJ2-1 and V is TRBV5-5, with 10 bases aligning to TRBD1. CDR3 length equals 16 residues. V lost 4 bases to trimming and J lost 4 bases; unmatched junction nucleotides: 8. CDR1 and CDR2 (germline): SGHKS, YYEKEE (reference sequence). The DNA for the CDR3 is TGTGCCAGCAGCCTCCGACAGGGGGCTCTTTACAATGAGCAGTTCTTC. Encoded protein: CASSLRQGALYNEQFF.

This clone was picked up one time. The genes are TRBV12-5 and TRBJ2-3; D call uncertain. Trimming took off 4 bases at V and 5 bases at J, with 4 bases between the two ends. CDR1 LGHNT and CDR2 FRNRAP come from the germline V gene. This CDR3 is built from 11 residues. The CDR3 DNA reads TGTGCTAGTGGTTCGCGAGATACGCAGTATTTT. Protein product: CASGSRDTQYF.

The V call is TRBV6-5, the J call TRBJ1-6; D call uncertain. Germline V gene sequence: CDR1 MNHEY, CDR2 SVGAGI. V was clipped by 1 base and J by 13 bases, with 11 bases between them. This CDR3 region has 13 residues. The CDR3 sequence is CASSYLVGNPLHF. The CDR3 coding sequence is TGTGCCAGCAGTTACTTAGTAGGGAATCCCCTCCACTTT.

The chain couples TRBV4-1 to TRBJ1-6; D not certain. V lost 3 bases and J 2 bases, leaving 5 bases between the germline ends. Germline V gene lookup returns CDR1 MGHRA and CDR2 YSYEKL. This CDR3 comprises 14 residues. In nucleotides, the CDR3 is TGCGCCAGCAGCCAGGGGACCTATAATTCACCCCTCCACTTT. Protein sequence: CASSQGTYNSPLHF.

This rearrangement joins TRBV4-1 to TRBJ1-1, with 7 bases identical to TRBD1. CDR1 and CDR2 from the germline V gene are MGHRA and YSYEKL. There are 15 residues in the CDR3. J was trimmed by 0 bases and V by 0 bases; bases with no gene match: 1. The CDR3 DNA is TGCGCCAGCAGCCAAGACGGGACAGTGAACACTGAAGCTTTCTTT. Protein: CASSQDGTVNTEAFF.

The CDR3 reads CASSYSQGVGDSPLHF. CDR3 bases: TGTGCCAGCAGTTACTCTCAGGGGGTTGGGGATTCACCCCTCCACTTT. V usage is TRBV6-5 and J usage is TRBJ1-6, with 7 positions matching TRBD1. J was trimmed by 8 bases and V by 0 bases; bases with no gene match: 7. The CDR3 is made up of 16 amino acids. Germline values: CDR1 MNHEY, CDR2 SVGAGI.

The CDR3: CASSFGHQLAEKLFF. The DNA for the CDR3 is TGTGCCAGCAGCTTTGGACACCAGTTGGCAGAAAAACTGTTTTTT. The chain joins TRBV5-8 to TRBJ1-4; possibly TRBD1 for D (5 bases). CDR1 is SGHTS and CDR2 is YDEGEE in the germline V gene. CDR3 length: 15 residues. Trimming took off 2 bases at V and 8 bases at J, with 16 bases between the two ends. Full variable domain (missing parts from reference TRBV5-8 and TRBJ1-4): EAGVTQSPTHLIKTRGQQATLRCSPISGHTSVYWYQQALGLGLQFLLWYDEGEERNRGNFPPRFSGRQFPNYSSELNVNALELEDSALYLCASSFGHQLAEKLFFGSGTQLSVL.

V is TRBV7-6 and J is TRBJ2-1; a possible D gene is TRBD2 (5 bases). The length of the CDR3 is 17 residues. Trimming pared 5 bases from V and 0 bases from J, leaving 17 bases between. The germline gives CDR1 SGHVS, CDR2 FNYEAQ. As DNA, the CDR3 is TGTGCCAGCAGCGCTCAGGACGGGAAAAGCTCCTACAATGAGCAGTTCTTC. Encoded protein: CASSAQDGKSSYNEQFF.

This chain joins TRBV19 and TRBJ2-5; 7 bases map to TRBD1. Unmatched junction bases numbered 2, after V lost 3 bases and J lost 4 bases. This CDR3 contains 13 residues. Germline V lookup: CDR1 LNHDA, CDR2 SQIVND (reference sequence). The CDR3 DNA is TGTGCCAGTAGTATGACAGGGACAGAGACCCAGTACTTC. Its protein is CASSMTGTETQYF.